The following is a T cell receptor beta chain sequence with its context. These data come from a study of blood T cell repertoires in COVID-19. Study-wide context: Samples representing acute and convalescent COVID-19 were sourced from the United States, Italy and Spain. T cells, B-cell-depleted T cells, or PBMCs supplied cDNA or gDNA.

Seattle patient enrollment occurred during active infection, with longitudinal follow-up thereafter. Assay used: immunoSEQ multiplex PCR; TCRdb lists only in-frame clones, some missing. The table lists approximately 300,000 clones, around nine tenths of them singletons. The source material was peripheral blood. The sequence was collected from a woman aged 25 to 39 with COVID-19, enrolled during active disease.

The CDR3 region is CAWSPSWRGEQFF. CDR3 DNA: TGTGCCTGGAGTCCTTCCTGGAGGGGTGAGCAGTTCTTC. V gene TRBV30 combines with J gene TRBJ2-1; a possible D gene is TRBD2 (6 bases). CDR1 and CDR2 (germline): GTSNPN, SVGIG (reference sequence). Between the trimmed V and J ends, which lost 2 bases and 9 bases, there was a span of 14 bases. The CDR3 extends over 13 amino acids.